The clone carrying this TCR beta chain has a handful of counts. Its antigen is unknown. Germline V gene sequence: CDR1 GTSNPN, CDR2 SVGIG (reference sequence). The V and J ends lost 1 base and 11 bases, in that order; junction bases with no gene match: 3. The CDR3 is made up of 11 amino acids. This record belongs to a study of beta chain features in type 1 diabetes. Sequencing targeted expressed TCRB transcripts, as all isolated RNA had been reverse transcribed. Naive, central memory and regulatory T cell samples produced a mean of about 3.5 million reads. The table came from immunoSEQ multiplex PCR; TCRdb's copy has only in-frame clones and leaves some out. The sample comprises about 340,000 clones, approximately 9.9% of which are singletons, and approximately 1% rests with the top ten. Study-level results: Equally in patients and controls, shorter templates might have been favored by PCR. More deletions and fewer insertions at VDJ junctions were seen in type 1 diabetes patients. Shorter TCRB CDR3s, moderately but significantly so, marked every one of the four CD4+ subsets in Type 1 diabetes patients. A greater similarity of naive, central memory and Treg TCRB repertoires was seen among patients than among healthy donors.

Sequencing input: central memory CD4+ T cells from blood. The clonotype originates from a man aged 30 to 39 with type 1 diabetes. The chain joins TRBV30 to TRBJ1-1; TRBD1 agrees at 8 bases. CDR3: CAWSGTGRAFF. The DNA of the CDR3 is TGTGCCTGGAGTGGGACAGGGCGGGCTTTCTTT.